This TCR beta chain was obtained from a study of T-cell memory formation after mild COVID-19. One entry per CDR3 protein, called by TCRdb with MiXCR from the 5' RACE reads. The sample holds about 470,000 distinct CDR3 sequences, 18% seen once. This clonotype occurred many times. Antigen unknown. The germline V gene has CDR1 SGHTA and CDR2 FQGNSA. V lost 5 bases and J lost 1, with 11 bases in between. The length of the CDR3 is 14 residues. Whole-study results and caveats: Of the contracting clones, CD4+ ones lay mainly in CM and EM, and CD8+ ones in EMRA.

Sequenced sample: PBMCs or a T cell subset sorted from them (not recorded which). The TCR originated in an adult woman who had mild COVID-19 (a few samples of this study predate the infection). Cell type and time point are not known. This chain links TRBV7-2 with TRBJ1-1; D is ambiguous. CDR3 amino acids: CASSTRRTNTEAFF. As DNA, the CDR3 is TGTGCCAGCAGCACGCGACGGACGAACACTGAAGCTTTCTTT.